The 28 T cell receptor beta chains in this list originate from one sample, sequenced in a study of T cells in Graves' hyperthyroidism and ophthalmopathy. Regions amplified from RNA transcripts were the TCR beta CDR3 regions. The study used the HTBI primer set for a first-round RT-PCR of the TCR CDR3. From the multiplex PCR reads, TCRdb called clonotypes with MiXCR, one entry per CDR3 protein. The sample shows about 510,000 distinct CDR3 sequences, approximately 15% of them seen only once. Sequenced material: blood. Receptors were obtained from a woman in her 40s with Graves' hyperthyroidism.

This clonotype was seen ten or more times. The CDR3 DNA follows: TGTGCCAGCAGTTTACTCTCGGGACGAAAAAGCTCCTATAATTCACCCCTCCACTTT. It yields the protein CASSLLSGRKSSYNSPLHF. The J gene is TRBJ1-6, the V gene TRBV28, with D possibly being TRBD1 (5 bases). This CDR3 is built from 19 residues. Germline loops: CDR1 MDHEN, CDR2 SYDVKM. Trimming left V 2 bases short and J 0 bases short, with 17 bases between.

This clonotype showed up just a few times. The gene calls are TRBV20-1 and TRBJ2-5; 11 nucleotides align to TRBD1. Trimming removed 6 bases from V and 4 bases from J; junction bases left unmatched: 4. The CDR3 totals 13 residues. Germline loops: CDR1 DFQATT, CDR2 SNEGSKA (reference sequence). The CDR3 spells CSAPGTGGETQYF. The CDR3 DNA reads as TGCAGTGCCCCTGGGACAGGGGGAGAGACCCAGTACTTC.

This clonotype was recorded at least ten times. V gene TRBV11-2 combines with J gene TRBJ1-2; 7 bases map to TRBD1. The germline V gene encodes CDR1 SGHAT and CDR2 FQNNGV. There are 16 residues in the CDR3. V lost 0 bases to trimming and J lost 9 bases; unmatched junction nucleotides: 13. For the CDR3, the DNA is TGTGCCAGCAGCTTAGAACCCTTTGGACAGGCGGAGAGCTACACCTTC. It specifies CASSLEPFGQAESYTF.

This rearrangement joins TRBV20-1 to TRBJ1-6, with D perhaps matching TRBD1 (5 bases). This CDR3 is built from 14 residues. Trimming left V 2 bases short and J 0 bases short, with 5 bases between. CDR1 and CDR2 (germline): DFQATT, SNEGSKA (reference sequence). The CDR3 region is CSARQGSYNSPLHF. CDR3 nucleotides: TGCAGTGCTAGACAGGGCTCCTATAATTCACCCCTCCACTTT.

This clonotype was counted a few times. DNA of the CDR3: TGTGCCAGCAGGTCGGGACAGGCGGGGTCGACCCAGTACTTC. Translating it yields CASRSGQAGSTQYF. The V call is TRBV28, the J call TRBJ2-5; 8 nucleotides align to TRBD1. This CDR3 region has 14 residues. Trimming took 6 bases from V and 7 from J; bases not matched to a gene: 10. CDR1 is MDHEN and CDR2 is SYDVKM in the germline V gene.

The sample holds many counts of this clonotype. The gene calls are TRBV28 and TRBJ2-7; D unresolved. Trimming shortened V by 1 base and J by 2 bases, and 12 bases separated the two germline ends. The CDR3 covers 15 residues. CDR1 and CDR2 (germline): MDHEN, SYDVKM. CDR3 in amino acids: CASSLFSRITYEQYF. In nucleotides, the CDR3 is TGTGCCAGCAGTTTATTTTCCCGGATCACCTACGAGCAGTACTTC.

J is TRBJ2-7 and V is TRBV30; TRBD2 might be the D (6 bases). Germline values: CDR1 GTSNPN, CDR2 SVGIG (reference sequence). The V end lost 2 bases, the J end lost 0 bases, and 11 bases lay between the germline ends. The CDR3 loop spans 14 amino acids. The CDR3 DNA reads TGTGCCTGGAGTCGCGGACTAAACTCCTACGAGCAGTACTTC. Translation: CAWSRGLNSYEQYF.

The chain links TRBV5-1 to TRBJ1-4, with no clear D. Germline V gene sequence: CDR1 SGHRS, CDR2 YFSETQ. V was trimmed by 4 bases and J by 0 bases, leaving 13 bases between them. CDR3 length: 16 residues. CDR3: CASSQGWGSTNEKLFF. CDR3 nucleotide sequence: TGCGCCAGCAGCCAAGGATGGGGATCAACTAATGAAAAACTGTTTTTT.

The genes are TRBV28 and TRBJ1-1, with 7 bases lining up with TRBD1. Germline CDR1 and CDR2: MDHEN and SYDVKM. With 6 bases clipped from V and 8 bases from J, the junction kept 6 bases outside the gene matches. CDR3 length: 12 amino acids. The CDR3 here is CASRTGQFEAFF. The CDR3 bases are TGTGCCAGCAGGACGGGACAGTTCGAAGCTTTCTTT. The full variable domain, in which reference TRBV28 and TRBJ1-1 provide the parts outside the CDR3, is DVKVTQSSRYLVKRTGEKVFLECVQDMDHENMFWYRQDPGLGLRLIYFSYDVKMKEKGDIPEGYSVSREKKERFSLILESASTNQTSMYLCASRTGQFEAFFGQGTRLTVV.

The table lists this clonotype with a few counts. The CDR3 region is CASSQSRDREVQPQHF. DNA of the CDR3: TGCGCCAGCAGCCAATCCCGGGACAGGGAGGTGCAGCCCCAGCATTTT. The rearrangement joins TRBV4-1 to TRBJ1-5, with TRBD1 matching over 9 bases. After removal of 2 bases from V and 7 bases from J, the junction contained 9 bases not matched to a gene. Germline CDR1 reads MGHRA; CDR2 reads YSYEKL. The CDR3 contains 16 residues.

This clonotype showed up many times. The chain is built from TRBV2 and TRBJ2-7, with 10 bases aligning to TRBD1. The CDR3 covers 14 residues. V was clipped by 6 bases and J by 7 bases; unmatched bases: 9. Germline V CDR1 and CDR2: SNHLY, FYNNEI. CDR3 loop: CASRTRQGAGEQYF. The CDR3 bases are TGTGCCAGCAGAACACGACAGGGGGCAGGGGAGCAGTACTTC.

The table lists this clonotype with many counts. V is TRBV3-1 and J is TRBJ1-2; 9 nucleotides agree with TRBD1. Germline V lookup: CDR1 LGHDT, CDR2 YNNKEL (reference sequence). The CDR3 covers 15 residues. After removal of 4 bases from V and 4 bases from J, the junction contained 7 bases not matched to a gene. The CDR3 region has the DNA TGTGCCAGCAGCCCGGGACAGGGTATGGGCTATGGCTACACCTTC. Translated, it gives CASSPGQGMGYGYTF.

This clonotype turned up a few times. The rearrangement joins TRBV13 to TRBJ1-4, with 9 nucleotides matching TRBD1. Germline values: CDR1 PRHDT, CDR2 FYEKMQ (reference sequence). This CDR3 contains 14 residues. After removal of 4 bases from V and 4 bases from J, the junction contained 1 base not matched to a gene. The CDR3 loop reads CASSSDRGNEKLFF. The CDR3, as DNA: TGTGCCAGCAGCTCGGACAGGGGTAATGAAAAACTGTTTTTT. Full variable domain (remainder filled in from reference TRBV13 and TRBJ1-4): AAGVIQSPRHLIKEKRETATLKCYPIPRHDTVYWYQQGPGQDPQFLISFYEKMQSDKGSIPDRFSAQQFSDYHSELNMSSLELGDSALYFCASSSDRGNEKLFFGSGTQLSVL.

This chain uses TRBV11-2 with TRBJ2-1; 7 nucleotides agree with TRBD1. The CDR3 contains 15 residues. Unmatched junction bases numbered 12, after V lost 1 base and J lost 12 bases. Germline assignment: CDR1 SGHAT and CDR2 FQNNGV. CDR3 loop: CASSLGSGTAIGQFF. The CDR3 DNA follows: TGTGCCAGCAGCTTAGGATCCGGGACAGCCATAGGGCAGTTCTTC. The variable domain in full, with the rest retrieved from reference TRBV11-2 and TRBJ2-1, is EAGVAQSPRYKIIEKRQSVAFWCNPISGHATLYWYQQILGQGPKLLIQFQNNGVVDDSQLPKDRFSAERLKGVDSTLKIQPAKLEDSAVYLCASSLGSGTAIGQFFGPGTRLTVL.

V usage is TRBV12-3 or TRBV12-4 and J usage is TRBJ2-3, with unresolved D. This CDR3 has 13 amino acids. V was clipped by 3 bases and J by 6 bases, with 10 bases between them. The CDR3: CASSLGERDTQYF. The DNA of the CDR3 is TGTGCCAGCAGTTTGGGTGAAAGGGATACGCAGTATTTT.

This clonotype was observed at least ten times. The chain employs TRBV2 and TRBJ1-5, with TRBD1 as a possible D gene (5 bases). Germline V gene lookup returns CDR1 SNHLY and CDR2 FYNNEI. Trimming pared 6 bases from V and 0 bases from J, leaving 12 bases between. This CDR3 region has 15 residues. DNA for the CDR3: TGTGCCAGCAGACTAGGGGCCATTAGCAATCAGCCCCAGCATTTT. As protein: CASRLGAISNQPQHF.

Ten or more counts support this clonotype. The chain links TRBV3-1 to TRBJ2-2; D is unresolved. This CDR3 is 13 amino acids long. Trimming cost V 3 bases and J 0 bases, with 2 bases left between them. CDR1 and CDR2 (germline): LGHDT, YNNKEL (reference sequence). CDR3: CASSHSNTGELFF. Here the CDR3 DNA reads TGTGCCAGCAGCCATTCGAACACCGGGGAGCTGTTTTTT.

This clonotype has ten or more counts. The genes are TRBV7-6 and TRBJ2-7; 9 positions agree with TRBD1. This CDR3 comprises 14 residues. Per germline, CDR1 SGHVS and CDR2 FNYEAQ. Trimming cost V 5 bases and J 3 bases; bases outside gene matches: 5. For the CDR3, the DNA is TGTGCCAGCAGCACTTCGACAGGGGGCTACGAGCAGTACTTC. Amino acid sequence: CASSTSTGGYEQYF.

This clonotype showed up many times. This rearrangement joins TRBV12-3 or TRBV12-4 to TRBJ2-1; unclear D gene. Between the trimmed V and J ends, which lost 2 bases and 3 bases, there was a span of 8 bases. The CDR3 is 14 amino acids. The CDR3 is CASSLNLRYNEQFF. For the CDR3, the DNA is TGTGCCAGCAGTTTAAATTTACGCTACAATGAGCAGTTCTTC.

This clonotype was detected once. It may be a read error: a sequence one base away is much more abundant. The chain combines TRBV6-1 with TRBJ2-5; TRBD1 matches 9 bases. V trimming: 5 bases; J trimming: 0 bases; junction bases outside the gene matches: 13. Germline V lookup: CDR1 MNHNS, CDR2 SASEGT. The CDR3 extends over 18 amino acids. The CDR3 sequence is CASSHYIPGQGYQETQYF. As DNA, the CDR3 is TGTGCCAGCAGTCACTATATCCCCGGACAGGGGTACCAAGAGACCCAGTACTTC.

Only a few counts were recorded for this clonotype. This chain links TRBV20-1 with TRBJ2-7; 12 bases map to TRBD1. The germline V gene has CDR1 DFQATT and CDR2 SNEGSKA (reference sequence). CDR3 length: 17 residues. The V and J ends lost 3 bases and 0 bases, in that order; junction bases with no gene match: 9. This chain's CDR3 is CSASHSGTGGTSYEQYF. The CDR3 bases are TGCAGTGCTAGTCACTCCGGGACAGGGGGCACCTCCTACGAGCAGTACTTC.

This clonotype came up a few times. V is TRBV27 and J is TRBJ1-2, with 7 nucleotides matching TRBD1. Trimming removed 2 bases from V and 2 bases from J; junction bases left unmatched: 8. The CDR3 runs to 16 residues. The germline CDR1 and CDR2 sequences are MNHEY and SMNVEV (reference sequence). The CDR3 reads CASSLTAWTGNYGYTF. The CDR3 DNA reads as TGTGCCAGCAGTTTAACCGCCTGGACAGGCAACTATGGCTACACCTTC.

This clonotype was seen repeatedly, ten times or more. The chain combines TRBV6-2 or TRBV6-3 with TRBJ2-1, with 11 bases lining up with TRBD2. The junction had 2 bases not matched to a gene; V was cut back by 6 bases and J by 4 bases. The CDR3 length is 14 residues. The germline CDR1 and CDR2 sequences are MNHEY and SVGEGT. CDR3 sequence: CASRGTSGYNEQFF. In DNA, the CDR3 is TGTGCCAGCAGAGGGACTAGCGGTTACAATGAGCAGTTCTTC.

This chain links TRBV5-1 with TRBJ2-5, with TRBD2 matching 12 bases. This CDR3 spans 18 amino acids. Germline V gene data show CDR1 as SGHRS and CDR2 as YFSETQ. The V and J ends lost 4 bases and 0 bases, in that order; junction bases with no gene match: 10. The CDR3 DNA sequence: TGCGCCAGCAGCCCGGGACTAGCGGGCGCCCGGTACCAAGAGACCCAGTACTTC. Residues: CASSPGLAGARYQETQYF.

This clonotype was seen many times. The rearrangement uses TRBV10-3 and TRBJ1-4; D unclear. CDR1 and CDR2 (germline): ENHRY, SYGVKD. The ends were cut back, 2 bases at V and 6 bases at J, with 13 bases in the middle. The CDR3 is 15 amino acids. The CDR3 here is CAISETDRGYEKLFF. The CDR3 nucleotides read TGTGCCATCAGTGAGACGGACCGCGGGTATGAAAAACTGTTTTTT.

The chain combines TRBV14 with TRBJ2-7; D gene ambiguous. Trimming removed 1 base at V and 3 bases at J, with 7 bases between. The germline CDR1 and CDR2 sequences are SGHDN and FVKESK. The CDR3 is made up of 13 amino acids. The CDR3 spells CASSQAFVYEQYF. Written as DNA, the CDR3 is TGTGCCAGCAGCCAAGCGTTCGTCTACGAGCAGTACTTC.

The chain has TRBV5-1 and TRBJ2-2, with a tentative D call TRBD2 (6 bases). The CDR3 loop spans 17 amino acids. In germline, CDR1 is SGHRS, CDR2 YFSETQ. V was trimmed by 4 bases and J by 1 base, leaving 17 bases between them. DNA for the CDR3: TGCGCCAGCAGCGCCTACATTGTTAGCGGGAACACCGGGGAGCTGTTTTTT. Translating it yields CASSAYIVSGNTGELFF.

This clonotype was picked up many times. V gene TRBV3-1 combines with J gene TRBJ1-1; D ambiguous. V was cut by 1 base and J by 6 bases, with 9 bases left in between. The CDR3 length is 13 residues. CDR1 and CDR2 (germline): LGHDT, YNNKEL (reference sequence). CDR3 protein: CASSQGGGAEAFF. The DNA for the CDR3 is TGTGCCAGCAGCCAAGGCGGTGGGGCTGAAGCTTTCTTT.